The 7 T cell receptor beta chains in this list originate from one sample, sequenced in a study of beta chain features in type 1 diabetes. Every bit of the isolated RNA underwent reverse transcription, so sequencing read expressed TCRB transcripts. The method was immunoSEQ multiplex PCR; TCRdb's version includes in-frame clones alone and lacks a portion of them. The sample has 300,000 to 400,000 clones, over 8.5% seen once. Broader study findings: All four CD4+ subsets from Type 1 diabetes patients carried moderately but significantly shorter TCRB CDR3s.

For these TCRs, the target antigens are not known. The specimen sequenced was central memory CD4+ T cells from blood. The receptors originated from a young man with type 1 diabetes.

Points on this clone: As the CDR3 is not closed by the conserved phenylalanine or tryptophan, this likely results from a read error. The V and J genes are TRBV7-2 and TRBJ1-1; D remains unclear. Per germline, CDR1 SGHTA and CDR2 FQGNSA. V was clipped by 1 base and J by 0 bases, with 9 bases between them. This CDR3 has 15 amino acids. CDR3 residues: CASSLGPEVNTEAFL. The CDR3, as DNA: TGTGCCAGCAGCTTAGGGCCCGAAGTGAACACTGAAGCTTTCCTT.

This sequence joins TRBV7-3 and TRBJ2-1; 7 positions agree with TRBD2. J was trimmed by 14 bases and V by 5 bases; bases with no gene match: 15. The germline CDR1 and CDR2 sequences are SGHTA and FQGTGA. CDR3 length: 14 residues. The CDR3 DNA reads TGTGCCAGCAGCGAAAGTGACCCTAGCGGAAGGAAGTTCTTC. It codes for CASSESDPSGRKFF.

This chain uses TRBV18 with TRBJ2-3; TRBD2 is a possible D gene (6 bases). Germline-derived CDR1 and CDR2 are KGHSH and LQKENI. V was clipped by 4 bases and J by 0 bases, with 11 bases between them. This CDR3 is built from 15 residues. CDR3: CASSRVAGSTDTQYF. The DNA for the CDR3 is TGTGCCAGCTCACGAGTGGCGGGAAGCACAGATACGCAGTATTTT.

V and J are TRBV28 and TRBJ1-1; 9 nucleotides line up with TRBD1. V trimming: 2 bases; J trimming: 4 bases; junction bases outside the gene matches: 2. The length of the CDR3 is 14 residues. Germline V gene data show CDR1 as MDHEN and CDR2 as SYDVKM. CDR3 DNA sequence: TGTGCCAGCAGTTTAGGGGACAGGGCCACTGAAGCTTTCTTT. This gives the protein CASSLGDRATEAFF.

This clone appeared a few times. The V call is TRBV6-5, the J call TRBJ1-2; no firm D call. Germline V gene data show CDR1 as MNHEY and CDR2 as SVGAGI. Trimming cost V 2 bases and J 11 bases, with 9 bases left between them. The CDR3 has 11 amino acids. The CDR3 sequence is CASSYARAYTF. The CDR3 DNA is TGTGCCAGCAGTTACGCAAGAGCGTACACCTTC.

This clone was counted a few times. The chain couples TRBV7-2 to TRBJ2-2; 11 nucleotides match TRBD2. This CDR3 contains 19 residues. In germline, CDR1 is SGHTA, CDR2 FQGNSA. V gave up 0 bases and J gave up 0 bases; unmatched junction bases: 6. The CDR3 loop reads CASSLAVIAGGTNTGELFF. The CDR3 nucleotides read TGTGCCAGCAGCTTAGCGGTAATAGCGGGAGGGACGAACACCGGGGAGCTGTTTTTT.

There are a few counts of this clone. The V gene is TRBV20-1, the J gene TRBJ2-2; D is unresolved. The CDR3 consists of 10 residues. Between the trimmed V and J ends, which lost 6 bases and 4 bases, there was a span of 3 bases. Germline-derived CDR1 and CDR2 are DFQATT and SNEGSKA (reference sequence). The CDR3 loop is CSAFTGELFF. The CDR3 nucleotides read TGCAGTGCCTTCACCGGGGAGCTGTTTTTT.